The 22 T cell receptor beta chains below come from one sample, sequenced in a study of T-cell reconstitution after alpha-beta-depleted transplantation in children. Unique molecular identifiers were used to barcode this TCRbeta library. TCRdb processed the PCR reads anew with MiXCR; each CDR3 protein has one entry. The sample consists of about 460,000 distinct CDR3 sequences, around 10% of them appearing once. This material consisted of PBMCs, mostly from graft donor cells, taken 180 days after TCRalphabeta/CD19-depleted stem cell transplant. Receptors were obtained from a female patient aged 2-10 years who had a stem cell transplant for aplastic anemia, so the T cells may come from the graft donor.

The chain employs TRBV10-3 and TRBJ1-2; 7 bases align to TRBD1. The CDR3 is made up of 13 amino acids. Trimming took 10 bases from V and 1 from J; bases not matched to a gene: 6. Per germline, CDR1 ENHRY and CDR2 SYGVKD. The chain's CDR3 is CATPDRHNYGYTF. The CDR3 DNA reads TGTGCCACCCCGGACAGGCATAACTATGGCTACACCTTC.

The V gene is TRBV25-1, the J gene TRBJ2-7, with 14 bases lining up with TRBD2. J lost 4 bases, V lost 8 bases, and 4 bases had no gene match. Per the germline V gene, CDR1 is MGHDK and CDR2 is SYGVNS. The CDR3 covers 14 residues. CDR3 nucleotide sequence: TGTGCCAGCCGGACTAGCGGGAGGAAATACGAGCAGTACTTC. This sequence encodes CASRTSGRKYEQYF.

This clonotype turned up a few times. The gene calls are TRBV15 and TRBJ2-1; 11 bases line up with TRBD2. J lost 0 bases, V lost 0 bases, and 10 bases had no gene match. Germline V CDR1 and CDR2: LNHNV, YYDKDF (reference sequence). The CDR3 length is 20 residues. The CDR3 loop is CATSRDRASGRKGSYNEQFF. In nucleotides, the CDR3 is TGTGCCACCAGCAGAGATAGGGCTAGCGGGAGGAAGGGCTCCTACAATGAGCAGTTCTTC.

This clonotype was counted only a few times. The chain combines TRBV6-1 with TRBJ1-1, with D unresolved. Germline assignment: CDR1 MNHNS and CDR2 SASEGT. This CDR3 comprises 14 residues. V was clipped by 6 bases and J by 2 bases, with 13 bases between them. The DNA of the CDR3 is TGTGCCAGCAGAAAGGCCAGCGACAACACTGAAGCTTTCTTT. This codes for CASRKASDNTEAFF.

The chain joins TRBV27 to TRBJ2-2, with 8 bases fitting TRBD1. Germline V CDR1 and CDR2: MNHEY, SMNVEV (reference sequence). With V trimmed by 2 bases and J by 4 bases, 3 bases remained unmatched. This CDR3 has 15 amino acids. The CDR3 sequence is CASSLRDRPTGELFF. CDR3 bases: TGTGCCAGCAGTTTACGGGACAGGCCCACCGGGGAGCTGTTTTTT.

This clonotype was seen a handful of times. The J gene is TRBJ2-5, the V gene TRBV5-1, with 11 bases fitting TRBD2. The junction had 7 bases not matched to a gene; V was cut back by 4 bases and J by 2 bases. The CDR3 has 16 amino acids. Germline CDR1 reads SGHRS; CDR2 reads YFSETQ. The CDR3 nucleotides read TGCGCCAGCAGCCAAGGACTAGCGGGTACTCAAGAGACCCAGTACTTC. Its protein product is CASSQGLAGTQETQYF.

This clonotype occurred a few times. This chain joins TRBV20-1 and TRBJ1-1; 11 bases map to TRBD1. The CDR3 is 15 amino acids. Germline-derived CDR1 and CDR2 are DFQATT and SNEGSKA (reference sequence). V lost 2 bases to trimming and J lost 6 bases; unmatched junction nucleotides: 8. The CDR3 protein is CSARRRDRGKSEAFF. The DNA for the CDR3 is TGCAGTGCTAGACGGAGGGACAGGGGGAAGTCTGAAGCTTTCTTT.

This sequence joins TRBV4-3 and TRBJ1-1; 9 bases match TRBD1. The CDR3 sequence is 15 residues long. V lost 3 bases to trimming and J lost 3 bases; unmatched junction nucleotides: 5. Per the germline V gene, CDR1 is LGHNA and CDR2 is YSLEER. CDR3 nucleotides: TGCGCCAGCAGCCACCGGGGACAGGGAGACACTGAAGCTTTCTTT. This sequence encodes CASSHRGQGDTEAFF.

The CDR3: CASSPPGLAGAYEQYF. The DNA for the CDR3 is TGTGCCAGCAGTCCACCGGGACTAGCGGGAGCTTACGAGCAGTACTTC. The chain couples TRBV12-3 or TRBV12-4 to TRBJ2-7; TRBD2 agrees at 14 bases. CDR3 length: 16 residues. V was clipped by 5 bases and J by 4 bases; unmatched bases: 7.

There are many counts of this clonotype. This chain uses TRBV12-3 or TRBV12-4 with TRBJ1-2; 8 bases map to TRBD1. J gave up 8 bases and V 8 bases, and 7 bases lay outside the gene matches. This CDR3 has 12 amino acids. CDR3 sequence: CASDGQGDGYTF. CDR3 nucleotide sequence: TGTGCCAGCGACGGACAGGGCGACGGCTACACCTTC.

The chain couples TRBV7-9 to TRBJ1-2, with TRBD1 identical over 7 bases. V dropped 5 bases and J dropped 8; count of bases not matched to a gene: 8. From germline, CDR1 is SEHNR and CDR2 FQNEAQ (reference sequence). The CDR3 has 13 amino acids. This CDR3 reads CASSLTGPRGYTF. CDR3 coding DNA: TGTGCCAGCAGCCTGACAGGGCCGAGAGGCTACACCTTC.

V usage is TRBV7-3 and J usage is TRBJ2-3; 7 positions match TRBD1. This CDR3 region has 19 residues. V lost 5 bases and J lost 2; bases outside the gene matches: 19. Looked up from germline, CDR1 is SGHTA and CDR2 is FQGTGA. CDR3 DNA: TGTGCCAGCAGCCCCGTCCCCGGGACAGACTATAACCTCACAGATACGCAGTATTTT. It yields the protein CASSPVPGTDYNLTDTQYF.

This clonotype was detected only a few times. This chain joins TRBV27 and TRBJ2-3; D is unresolved. CDR3 length: 13 amino acids. The germline CDR1 and CDR2 sequences are MNHEY and SMNVEV (reference sequence). Trimming took off 5 bases at V and 11 bases at J, with 17 bases between the two ends. Here the CDR3 DNA reads TGTGCCAGCAGTCTTCGCCCCTTGCATTGGCAGTATTTT. Amino acids: CASSLRPLHWQYF.

The sample holds a few counts of this clonotype. The V and J genes are TRBV9 and TRBJ2-1, with D tentatively TRBD1 (6 bases). Trimming stripped 2 bases from V and 6 bases from J, with 9 bases between. This CDR3 is built from 13 residues. Germline lookup yields CDR1 SGDLS and CDR2 YYNGEE. The CDR3 protein is CASSVSRGNEQFF. As DNA, the CDR3 is TGTGCCAGCAGCGTGTCCAGGGGCAATGAGCAGTTCTTC.

This clonotype was observed a handful of times. V and J are TRBV15 and TRBJ2-5, with 9 bases that match TRBD2. The germline V gene encodes CDR1 LNHNV and CDR2 YYDKDF (reference sequence). This CDR3 has 18 residues. V was pared by 0 bases and J by 4 bases, with 12 bases of the junction left unmatched. The CDR3 region has the DNA TGTGCCACCAGCAGAGATTTGTCGGCGGGAGGGCCCCGAGAGACCCAGTACTTC. Translation: CATSRDLSAGGPRETQYF.

This clonotype came up a few times. The chain has TRBV7-9 and TRBJ1-2, with 7 positions matching TRBD1. This CDR3 region has 14 residues. V shed 7 bases and J 6 bases; nucleotides not matched to a gene: 11. Germline assignment: CDR1 SEHNR and CDR2 FQNEAQ (reference sequence). The CDR3 region is CASNLLRGRHGYTF. DNA of the CDR3: TGTGCCAGCAACCTTTTGAGGGGGCGACATGGCTACACCTTC.

The chain links TRBV4-2 to TRBJ2-2, with TRBD2 identical over 7 bases. Losses at the gene ends were 0 bases for V and 5 bases for J; bases not matched to a gene: 6. The CDR3 consists of 16 residues. From germline, CDR1 is LGHNA and CDR2 YNFKEQ. This CDR3 is CASSQDRTRGTGELFF. The CDR3 coding sequence is TGTGCCAGCAGCCAAGATCGGACTAGAGGAACCGGGGAGCTGTTTTTT.

There are a few counts of this clonotype. This chain connects TRBV9 to TRBJ1-1, with D uncertain. Looked up from germline, CDR1 is SGDLS and CDR2 is YYNGEE. CDR3 length equals 13 residues. The V end lost 2 bases, the J end lost 0 bases, and 5 bases lay between the germline ends. CDR3 in amino acids: CASSVTVNTEAFF. Here the CDR3 DNA reads TGTGCCAGCAGCGTTACAGTGAACACTGAAGCTTTCTTT.

The table lists this clonotype with a few counts. This chain joins TRBV7-2 and TRBJ1-2; D is ambiguous. The CDR3 runs 14 residues. Trimming took 4 bases from V and 2 from J, leaving 11 bases between them. Germline V gene data show CDR1 as SGHTA and CDR2 as FQGNSA. CDR3 coding DNA: TGTGCCAGCAGCTCTTATCGGCGGAACTATGGCTACACCTTC. The encoded protein is CASSSYRRNYGYTF.

The rearrangement uses TRBV4-1 and TRBJ2-6; D is unclear. V shed 4 bases and J shed 2 bases, with 12 bases lying between them. The CDR3 loop spans 16 amino acids. CDR1 and CDR2 (germline): MGHRA, YSYEKL. CDR3 sequence reads: CASSPPAAPGANVLTF. CDR3 sequence (DNA): TGCGCCAGCAGCCCCCCGGCGGCACCTGGGGCCAACGTCCTGACTTTC.

The V and J genes are TRBV29-1 and TRBJ2-6; D remains ambiguous. V was pared by 1 base and J by 1 base, with 11 bases between. The CDR3 sequence is 16 residues long. Germline V lookup: CDR1 SQVTM, CDR2 ANQGSEA. CDR3 amino acids: CSVEAPRNSGANVLTF. CDR3 nucleotide sequence: TGCAGCGTTGAAGCCCCTAGGAATTCTGGGGCCAACGTCCTGACTTTC.

At least ten counts were recorded for this clonotype. The V and J genes are TRBV29-1 and TRBJ2-7, with D tentatively TRBD1 (6 bases). Trimming took off 2 bases at V and 2 bases at J, with 16 bases between the two ends. The CDR3 has 15 residues. Germline CDR1 reads SQVTM; CDR2 reads ANQGSEA. The CDR3 coding sequence is TGCAGCGTTGAAAGAGGCACAGGGCGGACCTACGAGCAGTACTTC. Translation gives CSVERGTGRTYEQYF.